This entry lists 10 T cell receptor beta chains sequenced from one sample in a study of blood T cell repertoires in COVID-19. Assay: immunoSEQ multiplex PCR; the TCRdb copy retains only in-frame clones and omits some. The table includes some 180,000 clones, 79% detected once. The sample comprised PBMCs or T cells enriched from blood (not recorded which). The receptors derive from a woman in her 70s in a cohort exposed to, infected with or recovered from COVID-19 (not recorded which).

This clone was seen a single time. V and J are TRBV19 and TRBJ1-3; D remains ambiguous. The CDR3 covers 16 residues. Trimming pared 3 bases from V and 3 bases from J, leaving 15 bases between. Germline-derived CDR1 and CDR2 are LNHDA and SQIVND (reference sequence). CDR3 nucleotides: TGTGCCAGTAGTATCAACCGATTTGGTAGTGGAAACACCATATATTTT. It codes for CASSINRFGSGNTIYF. Combining the CDR3 with reference TRBV19 and TRBJ1-3 gives the whole variable domain DGGITQSPKYLFRKEGQNVTLSCEQNLNHDAMYWYRQDPGQGLRLIYYSQIVNDFQKGDIAEGYSVSREKKESFPLTVTSAQKNPTAFYLCASSINRFGSGNTIYFGEGSWLTVV.

In DNA form, the CDR3 reads TGTGCCATCACCCCGACTAGCGGGGGGGATTACTACAATGAGCAGTTCTTC. Encoded protein: CAITPTSGGDYYNEQFF. The rearrangement links TRBV10-3 to TRBJ2-1; 14 nucleotides align to TRBD2. The germline gives CDR1 ENHRY, CDR2 SYGVKD. V lost 7 bases to trimming and J lost 3 bases; unmatched junction nucleotides: 8. The length of the CDR3 is 17 residues.

V usage is TRBV2 and J usage is TRBJ2-7, with D possibly being TRBD2 (7 bases). V gave up 2 bases and J gave up 3 bases, with 17 bases separating them. Germline V gives CDR1 SNHLY, CDR2 FYNNEI. The CDR3 length is 16 residues. The DNA of the CDR3 is TGTGCCAGCAGTGAACGGGGGGCTGTTAGGAGCTACGAGCAGTACTTC. It specifies CASSERGAVRSYEQYF.

This chain joins TRBV4-2 and TRBJ1-1, with 7 bases that match TRBD1. V lost 2 bases to trimming and J lost 4 bases; unmatched junction nucleotides: 7. CDR1 and CDR2 from the germline V gene are LGHNA and YNFKEQ. This CDR3 is 15 amino acids long. DNA for the CDR3: TGTGCCAGCAGCCAACAAACAGGGGTGGGCACTGAAGCTTTCTTT. Translating it yields CASSQQTGVGTEAFF.

The V gene is TRBV18, the J gene TRBJ2-1; D is unclear. Trimming shortened V by 4 bases and J by 6 bases, and 7 bases separated the two germline ends. There are 12 residues in the CDR3. CDR1 and CDR2 from the germline V gene are KGHSH and LQKENI. The CDR3 bases are TGTGCCAGCTCACTACTTCGCAATGAGCAGTTCTTC. Protein product: CASSLLRNEQFF.

This clone has a handful of counts. The chain couples TRBV7-8 to TRBJ2-7; D is unresolved. V shed 5 bases and J shed 0 bases, with 5 bases lying between them. The CDR3 runs 12 residues. Germline lookup yields CDR1 SGHVS and CDR2 FQNEAQ. The CDR3 protein is CASSASSYEQYF. DNA of the CDR3: TGTGCCAGCAGCGCCAGCTCCTACGAGCAGTACTTC.

J is TRBJ2-1 and V is TRBV15, with D possibly TRBD2 on 6 matching bases. V was clipped by 0 bases and J by 1 base, with 13 bases between them. CDR1 is LNHNV, CDR2 YYDKDF, per germline (reference sequence). This CDR3 is 17 amino acids long. The CDR3 reads CATSRDGGLGSYNEQFF. DNA of the CDR3: TGTGCCACCAGCAGAGATGGAGGGCTGGGGTCCTACAATGAGCAGTTCTTC.

This clone has only a few counts. CDR3 sequence reads: CASSLSLAGVYEQYF. The CDR3 region has the DNA TGTGCCAGCAGTTTAAGTCTAGCGGGAGTTTACGAGCAGTACTTC. The chain recombines TRBV27 with TRBJ2-7, with 10 bases identical to TRBD2. V lost 2 bases and J lost 4; bases outside the gene matches: 5. CDR1 is MNHEY, CDR2 SMNVEV, per germline (reference sequence). The CDR3 totals 15 residues.

The CDR3 protein is CASSLSRHEQFF. DNA for the CDR3: TGTGCCAGCAGTTTAAGCCGCCATGAGCAGTTCTTC. This chain connects TRBV28 to TRBJ2-1, with D uncertain. The CDR3 runs to 12 residues. Germline V CDR1 and CDR2: MDHEN, SYDVKM. V dropped 2 bases and J dropped 8 bases, with 7 bases sitting between them.

The chain has TRBV4-3 and TRBJ2-3; the match to TRBD1 covers 7 bases. V lost 0 bases to trimming and J lost 8 bases; unmatched junction nucleotides: 8. Looked up from germline, CDR1 is LGHNA and CDR2 is YSLEER. CDR3 length: 15 amino acids. In nucleotides, the CDR3 is TGCGCCAGCAGCCAAGAGTTCGGGGCAGGGGGTACGCAGTATTTT. The encoded protein is CASSQEFGAGGTQYF.